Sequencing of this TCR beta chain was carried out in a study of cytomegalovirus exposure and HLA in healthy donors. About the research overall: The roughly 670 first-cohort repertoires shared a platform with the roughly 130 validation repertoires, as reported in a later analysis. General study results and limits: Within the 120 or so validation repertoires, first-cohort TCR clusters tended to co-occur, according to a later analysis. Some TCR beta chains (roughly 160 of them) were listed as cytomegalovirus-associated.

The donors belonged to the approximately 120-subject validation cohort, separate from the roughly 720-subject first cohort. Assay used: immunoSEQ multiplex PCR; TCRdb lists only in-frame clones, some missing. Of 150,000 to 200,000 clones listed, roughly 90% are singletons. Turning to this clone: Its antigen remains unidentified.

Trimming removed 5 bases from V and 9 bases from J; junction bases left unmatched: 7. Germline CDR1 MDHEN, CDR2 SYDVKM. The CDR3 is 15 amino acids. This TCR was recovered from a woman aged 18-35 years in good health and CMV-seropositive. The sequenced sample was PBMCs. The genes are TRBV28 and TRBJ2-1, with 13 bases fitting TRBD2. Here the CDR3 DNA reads TGTGCCAGCAGTCAAACTAGCGGGAGGGAGGTTGAGCAGTTCTTC. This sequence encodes CASSQTSGREVEQFF.